The next 2 T cell receptor beta chains were all read from a single sample in a study of T cell responses to AZD1222 COVID-19 vaccine. Clones were sequenced by immunoSEQ multiplex PCR, and TCRdb holds only the in-frame ones, with some missing. The table records tens of thousands of clones, roughly 87% of them present only once. This sample comprised peripheral blood, obtained on day 0 of AZD1222 vaccination. These receptors originate from an adult in good health.

This clone has a handful of counts. This chain links TRBV6-1 with TRBJ2-2; D unclear. CDR3 length: 13 residues. Trimming pared 2 bases from V and 5 bases from J, leaving 6 bases between. Germline assignment: CDR1 MNHNS and CDR2 SASEGT. This CDR3 is CASSELSTGELFF. In nucleotides, the CDR3 is TGTGCCAGCAGTGAACTCTCAACCGGGGAGCTGTTTTTT.

The chain uses TRBV21-1 and TRBJ1-3; TRBD1, the D gene given by the table, was not confirmed from the DNA. TRBV21-1 is given as a pseudogene. This CDR3 comprises 15 residues. In nucleotides, the CDR3 is TGTGCCAGCAGCACTACAGGGCAGGCTGGAAACACCATATATTTT. Translation: CASSTTGQAGNTIYF.